This T cell receptor beta chain came from a study of blood T cells in healthy people across ages. Study-wide findings and caveats: Unknown CMV status may confound age-related changes in expanded clones.

For the second PCR, which ran for about 7 to 11 cycles, a sample-barcoded 5' primer and a J-beta primer mix were used. One entry per CDR3 protein, called by TCRdb with MiXCR from the 5' RACE reads. The sample has 540,000 or so distinct CDR3 sequences, around 24% seen once. Turning to this clonotype: The antigen remains unidentified.

The germline CDR1 and CDR2 sequences are SQVTM and ANQGSEA. V was clipped by 3 bases and J by 2 bases, with 14 bases between them. CDR3 length equals 15 residues. These same data were also listed under a study on T cells of mothers and their children. Per that study: Once extracted, all RNA went into cDNA synthesis at approximately 1.5 ug per 15 ul.

The sample taken for sequencing was blood. The sequence was collected from a boy aged 10-17 years in good health. The genes are TRBV29-1 and TRBJ2-1; the D gene is possibly TRBD1 (6 bases). The chain's CDR3 is CSVDVKGGPYNEQFF. The CDR3 nucleotides read TGCAGCGTTGATGTCAAAGGGGGACCCTACAATGAGCAGTTCTTC.